Shown below are 5 T cell receptor beta chains from a single sample sequenced in a study of T cell repertoires in cytomegalovirus infection. In TCRdb, the reads were re-called with MiXCR into one record per CDR3 protein. The table lists approximately 730,000 distinct CDR3 sequences, approximately 33% of them singletons. No cognate antigen is known for these TCRs. The sequencing here drew on cultured PBMCs, taken from culture after CMV antigen stimulation. These receptors originate from a human donor in good health (CMV status not recorded). Some clones in this sample may be carry-over from other donors' samples.

This chain connects TRBV7-2 to TRBJ2-2, with TRBD2 identical over 8 bases. The CDR3 loop spans 14 amino acids. Trimming removed 6 bases from V and 5 bases from J; junction bases left unmatched: 5. CDR1 and CDR2 from the germline V gene are SGHTA and FQGNSA. The CDR3 DNA follows: TGTGCCAGCAGTAGGGGACTAGTAACCGGGGAGCTGTTTTTT. Amino acids: CASSRGLVTGELFF.

This clonotype was counted between two and nine times. The CDR3, as DNA: TGTGCCAGCACCCCACTTCAGGGGAGGGAGACCCAGTACTTC. Its translation is CASTPLQGRETQYF. The rearrangement joins TRBV11-2 to TRBJ2-5; tentatively, D is TRBD1 or TRBD2 (6 bases each). Germline lookup yields CDR1 SGHAT and CDR2 FQNNGV. The CDR3 runs 14 residues. Trimming took 7 bases from V and 5 from J, leaving 17 bases between them.

This clonotype was counted only a few times. The chain links TRBV7-9 to TRBJ1-2; D is ambiguous. Deletions cut 6 bases from V and 4 bases from J, with 12 bases between. The CDR3 has 13 amino acids. Germline-derived CDR1 and CDR2 are SEHNR and FQNEAQ (reference sequence). The CDR3 loop reads CASSRAGTYGYTF. As DNA, the CDR3 is TGTGCCAGCAGTCGCGCAGGAACCTATGGCTACACCTTC.

This clonotype was picked up many times. In nucleotides, the CDR3 is TGTGCCAGCAGCTCAAATGGGGGGCGCGTCACTGAAGCTTTCTTT. It translates to CASSSNGGRVTEAFF. This chain uses TRBV7-2 with TRBJ1-1; TRBD1 might be the D (6 bases). The V end lost 4 bases, the J end lost 4 bases, and 16 bases lay between the germline ends. Germline lookup yields CDR1 SGHTA and CDR2 FQGNSA. The CDR3 is made up of 15 amino acids.

This clonotype was observed many times. The chain links TRBV7-2 to TRBJ2-5; D unresolved. CDR3 length: 13 amino acids. V lost 6 bases and J 4 bases, leaving 12 bases between the germline ends. Germline values: CDR1 SGHTA, CDR2 FQGNSA. The DNA for the CDR3 is TGTGCCAGCAGTTCCCAACAGCTAGAGACCCAGTACTTC. Protein: CASSSQQLETQYF.